This T cell receptor (beta chain) comes out of a study of blood T cell repertoires in COVID-19. About the study: PBMCs, B-cell-depleted T cells, or T cells provided the cDNA or gDNA that made up the material.

The CDR3 runs 15 residues. Trimming removed 1 base from V and 1 base from J, with 11 bases in between. Germline V lookup: CDR1 SGHNT, CDR2 YYREEE (reference sequence). TCRdb's copy holds only in-frame clones and misses some; the assay was immunoSEQ multiplex PCR. The data contain about 77,000 clones, more than 60% of them singletons. V usage is TRBV5-4 and J usage is TRBJ1-1; D ambiguous. The sequencing input was peripheral blood. The receptor was derived from a man aged 55 to 70 with acute or convalescent COVID-19. The CDR3 loop reads CASSLLMEGNTEAFF. The CDR3 DNA is TGTGCCAGCAGCTTGTTGATGGAGGGGAACACTGAAGCTTTCTTT. Looking up the rest from reference TRBV5-4 and TRBJ1-1 gives the full variable domain: ETGVTQSPTHLIKTRGQQVTLRCSSQSGHNTVSWYQQALGQGPQFIFQYYREEENGRGNFPPRFSGLQFPNYSSELNVNALELDDSALYLCASSLLMEGNTEAFFGQGTRLTVV.